This TCR beta chain stems from a study of shared clonotypes between healthy human individuals. Study-wide background: CD4 naive and memory got three plates each, CD8 naive two, CD8 memory one.

Deep was the level at which the assay was run. The repertoire was sequenced with immunoSEQ multiplex PCR; TCRdb's copy has only in-frame clones and lacks some. The repertoire holds around 600,000 clones, 85% to 95% seen once, with 0.11% in the top ten. Naive CD8 cells lacked CD45RO, underwent positive selection for CCR7 and left out terminally differentiated effector memory CD45RA+ cells. J lost 0 bases, V lost 2 bases, and 3 bases had no gene match. The germline CDR1 and CDR2 sequences are MDHEN and SYDVKM. This CDR3 comprises 18 residues. The chain carries TRBV28 and TRBJ2-2; TRBD2 aligns across 13 bases. Sequencing input: naive CD8+ T cells sorted from blood. The receptor's source is a woman in her thirties in good health. The CDR3 nucleotides are TGTGCCAGCAGTTTAGGACTAGCGGGAGACGCGAACACCGGGGAGCTGTTTTTT. It yields the protein CASSLGLAGDANTGELFF.